Listed below are T cell receptor beta chains from one sample, sequenced in a study of blood T cell repertoires in COVID-19. TCRdb keeps only in-frame clones here, not all; method: immunoSEQ multiplex PCR. Found here are over 70,000 clones, less than 85% of them singletons; the top ten hold 15% to 20%. Sequenced input: peripheral blood. The receptors originated from a man in his 70s with active or convalescent COVID-19. Both conserved end residues are part of each CDR3. D genes are given only for firm matches. Not every row has a clone size; where given, it reads once, few, many or a size class.

TRBJ2-3 - 14 TRBV7-3 - CASSLTRGKDTQYF TGTGCCAGCAGCTTAACCCGGGGTAAAGATACGCAGTATTTT
TRBJ2-7 - 15 TRBV7-9 TRBD1 CASSSGTGVDYEQYF TGTGCCAGCAGCTCCGGGACAGGGGTAGACTACGAGCAGTACTTC
TRBJ1-2 - 15 TRBV27 - CASSNLIEGDLVYTF TGTGCCAGCAGCAACTTAATCGAGGGAGATTTGGTTTACACCTTC
TRBJ2-4 - 14 TRBV5-5 - CASSLGLTRDIQYF TGTGCCAGCAGCTTGGGACTCACTCGGGACATTCAGTACTTC
TRBJ1-1 once 15 TRBV4-1 - CASSQEDAGGGEAFF TGCGCCAGCAGCCAAGAGGACGCGGGAGGAGGTGAAGCTTTCTTT
TRBJ1-1 - 14 TRBV28 - CASSSHGEGTEAFF TGTGCCAGCAGTTCCCATGGGGAGGGCACTGAAGCTTTCTTT
TRBJ1-4 - 12 TRBV5-8 TRBD1 CASQWDSEKLFF TGTGCCAGCCAATGGGACAGTGAAAAACTGTTTTTT
TRBJ2-2 - 15 TRBV4-2 TRBD1 CASSQTGGLAGELFF TGTGCCAGCAGCCAGACAGGGGGCTTAGCCGGGGAGCTGTTTTTT
TRBJ2-3 - 16 TRBV3-1/TRBV3-2 TRBD2 CASSTQRGGRTDTQYF TGTGCCAGCAGCACTCAGCGGGGGGGCCGTACAGATACGCAGTATTTT
TRBJ2-5 - 14 TRBV18 - CASSPPEAPETQYF TGTGCCAGCTCACCACCGGAAGCGCCAGAGACCCAGTACTTC
TRBJ2-1 - 15 TRBV5-1 TRBD2 CASSSSTSGGVEQFF TGCGCCAGCAGCTCTTCTACTAGCGGGGGTGTTGAGCAGTTCTTC
TRBJ2-5 - 15 TRBV2 - CASSETGVWQETQYF TGTGCCAGCAGTGAAACGGGGGTGTGGCAAGAGACCCAGTACTTC
TRBJ1-5 - 14 TRBV6-5 - CASSVYRGNQPQHF TGTGCCAGCAGCGTCTATAGGGGGAATCAGCCCCAGCATTTT
TRBJ2-5 - 14 TRBV7-6 - CASSLEVAKETQYF TGTGCCAGCAGCTTAGAGGTAGCGAAGGAGACCCAGTACTTC
TRBJ2-3 - 13 TRBV6-5 - CASSYSEEDTQYF TGTGCCAGCAGTTACTCGGAGGAGGATACGCAGTATTTT
TRBJ2-1 - 16 TRBV19 - CASSISWGEAHNEQFF TGTGCCAGTAGTATAAGTTGGGGGGAGGCCCACAATGAGCAGTTCTTC
TRBJ2-5 - 13 TRBV7-9 TRBD2 CASSPGREGTQYF TGTGCCAGCAGCCCGGGACGGGAGGGGACCCAGTACTTC
TRBJ1-2 few 13 TRBV11-3 - CASSLDARSGYTF TGTGCCAGCAGCTTAGATGCCCGGAGCGGCTACACCTTC
TRBJ1-1 - 14 TRBV19 - CASSTLGGNTEAFF TGTGCCAGTAGCACCCTAGGTGGAAACACTGAAGCTTTCTTT
TRBJ1-4 - 13 TRBV5-1 - CASRRGTNEKLFF TGCGCCAGCCGGAGGGGAACTAATGAAAAACTGTTTTTT
TRBJ2-2 - 13 TRBV6-5 - CASSPGGLGELFF TGTGCCAGCAGCCCCGGGGGTCTTGGGGAGCTGTTTTTT
TRBJ1-2 - 16 TRBV4-1 TRBD1 CASSQTTQTGAYGYTF TGCGCCAGCAGCCAAACAACCCAGACAGGGGCGTATGGCTACACCTTC
TRBJ1-2 - 14 TRBV6-5 TRBD1 CASSYSDRGGGYTF TGTGCCAGCAGTTACTCCGACAGGGGAGGAGGCTACACCTTC
TRBJ1-2 - 15 TRBV2 - CASSEATGRNYGYTF TGTGCCAGCAGTGAAGCGACAGGAAGAAACTATGGCTACACCTTC
TRBJ2-2 - 18 TRBV24-1 TRBD2 CATSDSLAGGINTGELFF TGTGCCACCAGTGATTCTCTAGCGGGGGGGATAAACACCGGGGAGCTGTTTTTT
TRBJ1-6 - 15 TRBV10-3 TRBD1 CAISNRDSHNSPLHF TGTGCCATCAGTAACCGGGACAGCCATAATTCACCCCTCCACTTT
TRBJ1-2 - 15 TRBV28 TRBD1 CASSFIGQGSYGYTF TGTGCCAGCAGTTTCATAGGACAGGGCTCCTATGGCTACACCTTC
TRBJ2-1 - 14 TRBV6-5 - CASSYGQEGNEQFF TGTGCCAGCAGTTATGGTCAGGAGGGGAATGAGCAGTTCTTC
TRBJ1-2 once 12 TRBV6-5 - CASTLSGYGYTF TGTGCCAGCACCCTGTCGGGGTATGGCTACACCTTC
TRBJ2-1 - 13 TRBV6-6 - CASSRSNDRGCVF TGTGCCAGCAGTCGATCTAATGATCGGGGTTGTGTCTTC
TRBJ1-2 - 16 TRBV3-1/TRBV3-2 TRBD1 CASSLGQGAVGYGYTF TGTGCCAGCAGCCTGGGACAGGGGGCTGTTGGCTATGGCTACACCTTC
TRBJ1-5 - 16 TRBV7-2 TRBD1 CASSLTGGSGNQPQHF TGTGCCAGCAGCCTGACAGGGGGCAGTGGCAATCAGCCCCAGCATTTT
TRBJ2-2 - 14 TRBV2 - CASRQGPNTGELFF TGTGCCAGCAGGCAGGGTCCGAACACCGGGGAGCTGTTTTTT
TRBJ1-3 - 15 TRBV10-1 - CASSAGESAGNTIYF TGCGCCAGCAGTGCAGGGGAGTCGGCTGGAAACACCATATATTTT
TRBJ2-3 - 9 TRBV7-9 - CAVEGTQYF TGTGCCGTGGAGGGGACGCAGTATTTT
TRBJ1-2 - 14 TRBV29-1 TRBD1 CSVGGQEWGYGYTF TGCAGCGTTGGGGGACAGGAATGGGGCTATGGCTACACCTTC
TRBJ2-5 - 18 TRBV5-1 TRBD1 CASSLGAGTADIKETQYF TGCGCCAGCAGCTTGGGGGCCGGGACAGCCGATATCAAAGAGACCCAGTACTTC
TRBJ2-5 - 12 TRBV3-1/TRBV3-2 - CASSRAGRLPYF TGTGCCAGCAGCCGAGCAGGGCGCCTACCGTACTTC
TRBJ1-4 - 15 TRBV7-2 - CASSLLGETNEKLFF TGTGCCAGCAGCTTATTAGGGGAAACTAATGAAAAACTGTTTTTT
TRBJ2-7 - 13 TRBV2 TRBD1 CASRLDRANEQYF TGTGCCAGCAGACTTGACAGGGCCAACGAGCAGTACTTC
TRBJ1-1 - 13 TRBV11-3 - CASSSQPGTEAFF TGTGCCAGCAGCTCTCAACCGGGCACTGAAGCTTTCTTT
TRBJ2-5 - 16 TRBV11-2 TRBD1 CASRITTTGRQETQYF TGTGCCAGCAGAATTACCACGACAGGGCGACAAGAGACCCAGTACTTC
TRBJ1-1 - 13 TRBV11-2 - CASTTDEETEAFF TGTGCCAGCACCACTGACGAGGAAACTGAAGCTTTCTTT
TRBJ2-5 once 15 TRBV9 TRBD2 CASSAYGGAGETQYF TGTGCCAGCAGCGCTTACGGGGGGGCCGGCGAGACCCAGTACTTC